Below are 11 T cell receptor beta chains sequenced from a single sample in a study of blood T cell repertoires in COVID-19. Produced via immunoSEQ multiplex PCR; TCRdb's table is partial and in-frame only. The table includes 150,000 to 200,000 clones, approximately 88% detected once. Sequencing was performed on peripheral blood. Receptor source: a man aged 55 to 70 with acute or convalescent COVID-19.

The chain carries TRBV5-1 and TRBJ2-7, with TRBD1 matching over 11 bases. Per germline, CDR1 SGHRS and CDR2 YFSETQ. J lost 6 bases, V lost 3 bases, and 5 bases had no gene match. CDR3 length: 14 residues. The CDR3 coding sequence is TGCGCCAGCAGCTCCCGGACAGGGGGCGGCGAGCAGTACTTC. It yields the protein CASSSRTGGGEQYF.

This chain connects TRBV5-4 to TRBJ1-2, with TRBD1 as a possible D gene (5 bases). CDR3 size: 15 residues. Germline loops: CDR1 SGHNT, CDR2 YYREEE (reference sequence). The V and J ends lost 5 bases and 2 bases respectively, with 16 bases between them. This CDR3 is CASRLQAFLNYGYTF. For the CDR3, the DNA is TGTGCCAGCAGGTTACAGGCGTTTCTGAACTATGGCTACACCTTC.

The CDR3 reads CASSLVGRDEQYF. In DNA form, the CDR3 reads TGTGCCAGCAGCTTGGTGGGCAGGGATGAGCAGTACTTC. This chain links TRBV13 with TRBJ2-7, with a possible D match to TRBD1 (5 bases). The CDR3 runs to 13 residues. Trimming removed 3 bases at V and 7 bases at J, with 13 bases between. Per germline, CDR1 PRHDT and CDR2 FYEKMQ (reference sequence).

V usage is TRBV18 and J usage is TRBJ1-1; 7 nucleotides line up with TRBD1. The CDR3 totals 14 residues. Germline CDR1 and CDR2: KGHSH and LQKENI. J gave up 2 bases and V 4 bases, and 4 bases lay outside the gene matches. As DNA, the CDR3 is TGTGCCAGCTCACTAGGACAGGCCAACACTGAAGCTTTCTTT. Encoded protein: CASSLGQANTEAFF.

In its sample, this clone was seen once. V and J are TRBV4-1 and TRBJ2-3; D gene uncertain. Germline V CDR1 and CDR2: MGHRA, YSYEKL. V was pared by 0 bases and J by 2 bases, with 6 bases between. The length of the CDR3 is 14 residues. CDR3 nucleotides: TGCGCCAGCAGCCAAGAGAGCCACACAGATACGCAGTATTTT. Translating gives CASSQESHTDTQYF.

The chain links TRBV11-2 to TRBJ2-3, with 13 bases that match TRBD2. This CDR3 comprises 18 residues. V shed 2 bases and J 2 bases; nucleotides not matched to a gene: 7. Germline V CDR1 and CDR2: SGHAT, FQNNGV. For the CDR3, the DNA is TGTGCCAGCAGCTTACACGAGACTAGCGGGGGGTACACAGATACGCAGTATTTT. It is translated as CASSLHETSGGYTDTQYF.

The chain is built from TRBV13 and TRBJ2-1; D unclear. Deletions cut 0 bases from V and 0 bases from J, with 6 bases between. The germline V gene encodes CDR1 PRHDT and CDR2 FYEKMQ (reference sequence). This CDR3 is built from 15 residues. CDR3 in amino acids: CASSLGGSSYNEQFF. The CDR3 DNA is TGTGCCAGCAGCTTAGGCGGTAGCTCCTACAATGAGCAGTTCTTC.

This sequence joins TRBV10-1 and TRBJ2-3, with D perhaps TRBD1 (6 bases). The CDR3 has 15 residues. CDR1 and CDR2 (germline): WNHNN, SYGVQD (reference sequence). V lost 3 bases and J 2 bases, leaving 12 bases between the germline ends. CDR3 bases: TGCGCCAGCAGTGAAGAGGGGGTAATCACAGATACGCAGTATTTT. Its translation: CASSEEGVITDTQYF.

The rearrangement uses TRBV9 and TRBJ2-7, with a possible D match to TRBD2 (7 bases). The CDR3 is made up of 15 amino acids. From germline, CDR1 is SGDLS and CDR2 YYNGEE. Between the trimmed V and J ends, which lost 0 bases and 6 bases, there was a span of 16 bases. The CDR3 DNA sequence: TGTGCCAGCAGCGTAGCTACGGGGGGCCCGGGCGAGCAGTACTTC. This encodes CASSVATGGPGEQYF.

The chain carries TRBV30 and TRBJ1-3; unclear D gene. The V end was cut by 0 bases, the J end by 3 bases, with 9 bases between. From germline, CDR1 is GTSNPN and CDR2 SVGIG (reference sequence). The CDR3 runs 14 residues. CDR3: CAWSVRGNGNTIYF. The CDR3 region has the DNA TGTGCCTGGAGTGTACGAGGTAATGGAAACACCATATATTTT.

This clone was detected only once. The rearrangement links TRBV2 to TRBJ1-2; tentative D call: TRBD1 (5 bases). Trimming cost V 7 bases and J 5 bases, with 14 bases left between them. This CDR3 spans 13 amino acids. The germline gives CDR1 SNHLY, CDR2 FYNNEI. The CDR3 region has the DNA TGTGCCAGCAAAACGACAGCTGCGTATGGCTACACCTTC. Translating it yields CASKTTAAYGYTF. Using reference TRBV2 and TRBJ1-2 for the parts outside the CDR3, the full variable domain is EPEVTQTPSHQVTQMGQEVILRCVPISNHLYFYWYRQILGQKVEFLVSFYNNEISEKSEIFDDQFSVERPDGSNFTLKIRSTKLEDSAMYFCASKTTAAYGYTFGSGTRLTVV.